This TCR beta chain was profiled in a study of blood T cell repertoires in COVID-19. Study details: Sites across the United States, Italy and Spain contributed samples from acute and convalescent COVID-19.

In germline, CDR1 is MNHEY, CDR2 SVGAGI. CDR3 length: 16 amino acids. V shed 2 bases and J 4 bases; nucleotides not matched to a gene: 6. Authors' methods: Estimation of nucleated cell counts relied on the amplification of reference gene primers. The assay was immunoSEQ multiplex PCR, and TCRdb's table has in-frame clones only and misses some. V, J and clone size derive from that table, while D and trimming were established from the DNA sequence. The sample shows some 150,000 clones, around 90% of them seen only once. The TCR originated in a woman in her fifties or sixties with acute or convalescent COVID-19. Sample: peripheral blood. V and J are TRBV6-5 and TRBJ2-3, with 10 bases that match TRBD2. The CDR3 nucleotides read TGTGCCAGCAGTTACCCCGCTAGCGGGGGTGCAGATACGCAGTATTTT. It is translated as CASSYPASGGADTQYF.